This TCR beta chain was identified during a study of identical twins. General study points: Diverse VJ usage suggested most zero-insertion clonotypes were not invariant T cells.

Template switching added a universal primer site, and cDNA bore unique molecular identifiers. One entry per CDR3 protein results from TCRdb running MiXCR on the 5' RACE reads. The sample holds about 530,000 distinct CDR3 sequences, about 20% seen once. This clonotype was found many times. Its target is not known. No donor was unhealthy or non-Caucasian. Separately, the same data were catalogued under a study of yellow fever vaccine responses in identical twins.

Sequencing was done on a sample of CD4+ T cells sorted from blood. This clonotype was obtained from a woman between 18 and 29 years old in good health.

The CDR3 loop reads CASSRDRGGEKLFF. In DNA, the CDR3 is TGTGCCAGCAGCCGGGACAGGGGTGGAGAAAAACTGTTTTTT. The chain employs TRBV6-1 and TRBJ1-4; 10 nucleotides line up with TRBD1. J was trimmed by 8 bases and V by 6 bases; bases with no gene match: 6. The CDR3 has 14 residues. Germline V gene lookup returns CDR1 MNHNS and CDR2 SASEGT.